The sequence of this T cell receptor beta chain was determined in a study of OX40 agonist ivuxolimab in advanced cancers. Regarding the research as a whole: Ivuxolimab, which targeted the costimulatory receptor OX40 (CD134), was an agonistic, fully human IgG2 monoclonal antibody. Intravenous ivuxolimab was administered to patients every 2 weeks at six dose levels: 0.01, 0.1, 0.3, 1.5, 3 and 10 mg/kg. Of the approximately 50 dose-escalation patients, hepatocellular carcinoma was present in about 19, melanoma in some 15, renal cell carcinoma in 9 and head and neck cancer in 9. The dose-escalation cohort was about 83% male with a mean age of approximately 60 years, ranging from roughly 20 to 80. Patients were allowed to have had prior anti-PD-1, anti-PD-L1 or anti-CTLA-4 therapy, and approximately 40% of the dose-escalation patients had been treated with checkpoint inhibitors. Three dose-escalation patients achieved partial responses, one with hepatocellular carcinoma and two with cutaneous melanoma. Peripheral TCRbeta sequencing aimed to test whether ivuxolimab altered TCR sequence diversity and caused clonal T-cell expansion. The paper reports the monotherapy dose-escalation portion (N of about 51 patients) of the phase I ivuxolimab trial. The paper's findings and limits, for the study overall: At doses of 0.1 to 3.0 mg/kg, clonal expansion of both CD4+ and CD8+ blood T cells was observed from baseline to week 6. In the 0.1-3.0 mg/kg groups, partial responders had among the lowest normalized peripheral clonal expansion, particularly in CD8+ T cells. After ivuxolimab, expanded clones were on average more numerous among CD8+ T cells than among CD4+ T cells. The antigen specificity of the clonally expanded peripheral T cells was not determined. Low levels of normalized T-cell clonal expansion were also seen in some nonresponding patients.

Patients with a history of autoimmune disease or receiving systemic immunosuppression were excluded from the trial. In every dose cohort, peripheral blood was drawn for TCR sequencing at baseline, cycle 4 day 1, and cycle 7 day 1. Samples were obtained from an open-label, multicenter, first-in-human phase I dose-escalation trial of ivuxolimab. The trial enrolled adults with locally advanced or metastatic head and neck squamous cell, hepatocellular, melanoma or renal cell carcinoma. Before TCR sequencing, CD4+ and CD8+ T cells were separately sorted from peripheral blood. Genomic DNA was extracted from sorted cells for sequencing of the TCRbeta CDR3 region. The immunoSEQ Assay was used for sequencing of TCRbeta CDR3 regions. The table comes from immuneACCESS by way of TCRdb, which keeps in-frame sequences with V and J called. Part of the clones is missing from these tables; in studies checked, under half for an unresolved V gene and the rest for unknown reasons. In this sample the table shows around 39,000 clones, 65% to 90% of which occur a single time. The ten largest clones add up to 1.8% of the sample.

Concerning this clone: It lacks a known antigen. Per-nucleotide qualities are absent, and no much larger clonotype sits a single base away.

The source was CD4+ or CD8+ T cells sorted from blood, collected in a trial of the OX40 agonist ivuxolimab. The TCR originated in an adult with an advanced solid tumor such as melanoma, head and neck, liver or kidney cancer.

The CDR3 has the sequence CASSLGSRGQETQYF. In nucleotides, the sequence is TGTGCCAGCAGCTTAGGATCTCGGGGCCAAGAGACCCAGTACTTC. Rearrangement joined TRBV7-2 to TRBJ2-5; D gene: possibly TRBD2, on 5 matching bases. The junction carries 10 bases between V and J, which are trimmed by 1 base and 1 base respectively. Measured from the cysteine to the phenylalanine, the CDR3 is 15 residues long. Of the read, only the CDR3 DNA is kept; its 45 bases are in frame from base 1. The germline V gene specifies SGHTA as CDR1 and FQGNSA as CDR2.